This T cell receptor (beta chain) was found in a study of blood T cell repertoires in COVID-19. Overall study context: Sample material is recorded as cDNA or gDNA derived from T cells, B-cell-depleted T cells, or PBMCs.

Sequencing used immunoSEQ multiplex PCR; TCRdb keeps in-frame clones, though not all of them. In the table there are about 440,000 clones, around 89% of which are singletons. Per the germline V gene, CDR1 is MNHEY and CDR2 is SVGAGI. This CDR3 has 15 residues. V lost 7 bases, J lost 8 bases, and 23 bases lay in between. This sequence originates from a woman in her thirties with acute or convalescent COVID-19. The specimen sequenced was peripheral blood. This chain links TRBV6-5 with TRBJ1-2; maybe TRBD1 (6 bases). The CDR3 loop is CASTSQSGTRSGYTF. In nucleotides, the CDR3 is TGTGCCAGCACCTCCCAATCCGGGACACGATCGGGCTACACCTTC.